This is a list of T cell receptor beta chains from one sample in a study of radiotherapy plus CTLA-4 blockade in lung cancer. The assay was immunoSEQ multiplex PCR, and TCRdb's table has in-frame clones only and misses some. The data contain approximately 80,000 clones, about four fifths of them singletons. The sequences come from peripheral blood, collected from a patient treated with radiotherapy plus ipilimumab. These TCRs come from a human donor with non-small cell lung cancer whose response to radiotherapy plus ipilimumab could not be evaluated. Some clones in this sample may be carry-over from other donors' samples. CDR3s include the opening cysteine and the closing phenylalanine or tryptophan. A D gene is named only where the DNA matches it firmly.

NA,TRBV5-8,TRBJ1-5,TGTGCCAGCAGGTCCACGGGTGGGCAGCCCCAGCATTTT,CASRSTGGQPQHF
TRBD2,TRBV4-2,TRBJ2-3,TGTGCCAGCAGCCAAGGCTCGACTAGCAGGACAGATACGCAGTATTTT,CASSQGSTSRTDTQYF
NA,TRBV11-2,TRBJ2-7,TGTGCCAGCAGCTTAGTCAGGTCGGGGTTGGTCTCCTACGAGCAGTACTTC,CASSLVRSGLVSYEQYF
TRBD2,TRBV19,TRBJ2-3,TGTGCCAGTAGTATGGACATCGGGGGGACAGATACGCAGTATTTT,CASSMDIGGTDTQYF
TRBD2,TRBV28,TRBJ2-1,TGTGCCAGCAGTTTCGCTAGCGGGGGGTCCGGCCCCCGGTTCTTC,CASSFASGGSGPRFF
NA,TRBV19,TRBJ1-5,TGTGCCAGTAGTGGTCATGCGGGTTATAGCAATCAGCCCCAGCATTTT,CASSGHAGYSNQPQHF
NA,TRBV25-1,TRBJ1-6,TGTGCCAGCAGTCGGACCGGGGATTCACCCCTCCACTTT,CASSRTGDSPLHF
TRBD1,TRBV9,TRBJ1-5,TGTGCCAGCAGCGCGACAGGACAGGGCAATCAGCCCCAGCATTTT,CASSATGQGNQPQHF
TRBD1,TRBV7-9,TRBJ2-5,TGTGCCAGCAGCCCACGGACAGGGGGAGAGACCCAGTACTTC,CASSPRTGGETQYF
NA,TRBV2,TRBJ1-4,TGTGCCAGCAGTACAGGGTTGGGAACTAATGAAAAACTGTTTTTT,CASSTGLGTNEKLFF
TRBD1,TRBV28,TRBJ1-2,TGTGCCAGCAGAGAACAGGGGTTTAATTATGGCTACACCTTC,CASREQGFNYGYTF
NA,TRBV7-9,TRBJ2-5,TGTGCCAGCAGCTTAGAAGGCCAGGGGCAAGAGACCCAGTACTTC,CASSLEGQGQETQYF
NA,TRBV9,TRBJ2-7,TGTGCCAGCAGCCCCCCCTTATACAACGAGCAGTACTTC,CASSPPLYNEQYF
NA,TRBV6-5,TRBJ2-7,TGTGCCACCTTCGAGGGATCATCCTACGAGCAGTACTTC,CATFEGSSYEQYF
NA,TRBV6-5,TRBJ2-7,TGTGCCAGCAGCTACACTATCGAGCAGTACTTC,CASSYTIEQYF
TRBD1,TRBV7-9,TRBJ1-2,TGTGCCAGCAGCCCGCGACAGGGACGGGGCTACACCTTC,CASSPRQGRGYTF
NA,TRBV19,TRBJ1-2,TGTGCCAGTAGCCCGGGCAGGGCCCATGGCTACACCTTC,CASSPGRAHGYTF
NA,TRBV6-6,TRBJ1-6,TGTGCCAGCAGTAACCGACAGGACCTTTTGGATTCACCCCTCCACTTT,CASSNRQDLLDSPLHF
TRBD1,TRBV28,TRBJ2-7,TGTGCCAGCAGTCCTCGAGGACAGGGGGCCGAGCAGTACTTC,CASSPRGQGAEQYF
TRBD1,TRBV11-2,TRBJ2-1,TGTGCCAGCGGATCGGACAGGGACAATGAGCAGTTCTTC,CASGSDRDNEQFF
TRBD2,TRBV7-2,TRBJ2-5,TGTGCCAGCACCTGGGGAGCGGGGGGCCAAGAGACCCAGTACTTC,CASTWGAGGQETQYF
TRBD2,TRBV5-1,TRBJ2-1,TGCGCCAGCAGCTTAGGCGGGGGTGACTACAATGAGCAGTTCTTC,CASSLGGGDYNEQFF
TRBD2,TRBV5-4,TRBJ2-1,TGTGCCAGCAGCGGGGGGGGTCGCAATGAGCAGTTCTTC,CASSGGGRNEQFF
NA,TRBV5-6,TRBJ2-5,TGTGCCAGCACCCACAGGGACCAAGAGACCCAGTACTTC,CASTHRDQETQYF
TRBD2,TRBV4-1,TRBJ2-3,TGCGCCAGCAGCCAAGGGGGCGGGGGGGGCACAGATACGCAGTATTTT,CASSQGGGGGTDTQYF
TRBD1,TRBV7-8,TRBJ2-7,TGTGCCAGCAGCTTAGTTTATACCGGGACAGGGTTCTCCTACGAGCAGTACTTC,CASSLVYTGTGFSYEQYF
TRBD2,TRBV7-2,TRBJ2-3,TGTGCCAGCAGCTTAAGACTAGCGGGGGGGAAGACAGATACGCAGTATTTT,CASSLRLAGGKTDTQYF
NA,TRBV5-1,TRBJ2-1,TGCGCCAGCAGCTTTAGTCGCCAGGACAATGAGCAGTTCTTC,CASSFSRQDNEQFF